This TCR beta chain was recovered during a study of T-cell memory formation after mild COVID-19 (dated by TCRdb to the early 2020s). Concerning the study at large: TCR sequence clusters from the two donors were largely donor specific. T-cell clones expanding and contracting after mild COVID-19 in a couple of donors were tracked by longitudinal TCRalpha and TCRbeta repertoire sequencing. The cohort comprised two young, previously healthy adult volunteers, one female and one male.

About this clonotype itself: The target of this receptor is not known. Base qualities were left out, and no much larger clone turns up one base away.

Sequencing used an Illumina NovaSeq 6000. Using 5'RACE with constant-segment primers, TCRalpha and TCRbeta cDNA libraries were constructed, with sample barcodes and unique molecular identifiers added in the process. Trizol reagent was used to extract RNA from every sample. Library amplification was performed in two PCR steps, and a second sample barcode and Illumina TruSeq adapters were introduced in the second step. Sequencing of libraries was performed on an Illumina NovaSeq with 2 x 150 bp paired-end reads. Per the source publication's procedure: Reads were demultiplexed and collapsed into UMI-guided consensus sequences with migec v1.2.7. Using mixcr v2.1.11, the UMI consensuses were aligned to TRA and TRB V and J templates and assembled into clonotypes. Expanded or contracted clonotypes were those called significant by both edgeR and NoisET, with noise models trained on biological replicates. For edgeR calls, the cutoffs were a false discovery rate-adjusted p below 0.01 and a log2 fold-change threshold of 1. PCA with hierarchical clustering of max-normalized trajectories of the 1000 most abundant clonotypes was used as exploratory dynamics analysis. Separately sequenced CD4+ and CD8+ repertoires were used to assign the CD4 or CD8 phenotype of responding clones. Using fastp trimming at Q25 and MiXCR clonotype assembly, TCRdb reanalyzed the public sequencing data and kept in-frame beta chains. Every distinct CDR3 protein forms one entry, paired with its most common genes and DNA. The V and J calls, along with clone size, are taken from TCRdb and not from the paper's own processing. The sample data list almost 550,000 distinct CDR3 sequences, and just over 20% of these were observed just once. The ten largest clones add up to under 15% of the sample.

The study at large found these results: Contracting CD4+ clones turned up mainly in the CM and EM memory subsets, whereas EMRA was where CD8+ clones were enriched. Clones that contracted from day 15 to 85 showed balanced CD4/CD8 phenotypes, whereas a second wave of clones that expanded from day 15 to 37 leaned towards CD4+. Whether the second-wave clones peaking on day 37 were SARS-CoV-2 specific was not confirmed. The study covered only a couple of mild cases, and larger cohorts including severe cases with pre-infection samples were considered necessary. The detection of some responding clones in pre-infection memory suggests that pre-existing cross-reactive memory T cells joined the SARS-CoV-2 response.

The germline ends are 14 bases apart after V is trimmed by 5 bases and J by 7 bases. Measured from the cysteine to the phenylalanine, the CDR3 is 12 residues long. Only the CDR3 region is kept as DNA, spanning 36 bases read in frame from base 1. The germline V gene encodes CDR1 GTSNPN and CDR2 SVGIG (reference sequence). Ficoll-Paque density gradient centrifugation was used to isolate PBMCs. This TCR derives from an adult woman who had mild COVID-19 (a few samples of this study predate the infection). The sample titles of this study are shuffled in the database, so cell type and time point are left out; the donor was told from shared clones. The chain employs TRBV30 and TRBJ2-5; tentative D gene TRBD1, with 6 bases matching. The sequenced sample was PBMCs or a T cell subset sorted from them (not recorded which). This receptor carries the CDR3 CAWEGTRGTQYF. The DNA sequence is given as TGTGCCTGGGAGGGGACCAGGGGGACCCAGTACTTC.